The rows below give T cell receptor beta chains drawn from one sample of a study of blood T cell repertoires in COVID-19. Assay: immunoSEQ multiplex PCR; the TCRdb copy retains only in-frame clones and omits some. The sample records about 150,000 clones, almost 90% being singletons. The material sequenced was peripheral blood. Receptor source: a human donor in a cohort sampled during active COVID-19. CDR3s include the opening cysteine and the closing phenylalanine or tryptophan. Fields, in order: D gene, clone size, V gene, J gene, CDR3 DNA, CDR3 protein. A D gene is named only where the DNA matches it firmly. The size field is filled for only some rows; it gives once, few, many or a size class.

d_call: NA; clone_size: NA; v_call: TRBV4-2; j_call: TRBJ2-3; cdr3_nt: TGTGCCAGCAGCCAAACCCAGAACCAGGGGGATACGCAGTATTTT; cdr3_aa: CASSQTQNQGDTQYF
d_call: TRBD2; clone_size: NA; v_call: TRBV7-2; j_call: TRBJ2-1; cdr3_nt: TGTGCCAGCAGCTTTGGCGGGGGGTCCCGGGGCAATGAGCAGTTCTTC; cdr3_aa: CASSFGGGSRGNEQFF
d_call: TRBD2; clone_size: NA; v_call: TRBV2; j_call: TRBJ2-5; cdr3_nt: TGTGCCAGCAGAGGGACTAGCGGGAGGTTGGAGACCCAGTACTTC; cdr3_aa: CASRGTSGRLETQYF
d_call: NA; clone_size: NA; v_call: TRBV6-2/TRBV6-3; j_call: TRBJ1-1; cdr3_nt: TGTGCCAGCAGTTACAGTTTCCAGGGGCAGAACACTGAAGCTTTCTTT; cdr3_aa: CASSYSFQGQNTEAFF
d_call: TRBD2; clone_size: NA; v_call: TRBV2; j_call: TRBJ2-1; cdr3_nt: TGTGCCAGCAGAACCGGGACTAGCGTGAACAATGAGCAGTTCTTC; cdr3_aa: CASRTGTSVNNEQFF
d_call: NA; clone_size: NA; v_call: TRBV2; j_call: TRBJ1-1; cdr3_nt: TGTGCCAGCACGGACCCGGGCGTGAGGGACACTGAAGCTTTCTTT; cdr3_aa: CASTDPGVRDTEAFF
d_call: NA; clone_size: NA; v_call: TRBV7-3; j_call: TRBJ1-2; cdr3_nt: TGTGCCAGCAGCCAAGGACAGATATATGGCTACACCTTC; cdr3_aa: CASSQGQIYGYTF
d_call: TRBD1; clone_size: NA; v_call: TRBV3-1/TRBV3-2; j_call: TRBJ1-1; cdr3_nt: TGTGCCAGCGAGGGACAGGGGTCAAGTATGGCTTTCTTT; cdr3_aa: CASEGQGSSMAFF
d_call: NA; clone_size: NA; v_call: TRBV28; j_call: TRBJ2-3; cdr3_nt: TGTGCCAGCAAGGTCCCCCGAGGTACGCAGTATTTT; cdr3_aa: CASKVPRGTQYF
d_call: NA; clone_size: NA; v_call: TRBV4-3; j_call: TRBJ2-3; cdr3_nt: TGCGCCAGCAGCCTAAGAGGTATTAGCACAGATACGCAGTATTTT; cdr3_aa: CASSLRGISTDTQYF
d_call: NA; clone_size: NA; v_call: TRBV5-8; j_call: TRBJ2-1; cdr3_nt: TGTGCCAGCGTACAGGGGAGGCTATTCAATGAGCAGTTCTTC; cdr3_aa: CASVQGRLFNEQFF
d_call: NA; clone_size: NA; v_call: TRBV6-6; j_call: TRBJ1-4; cdr3_nt: TGTGCCAGCAGTTTCCAGGCAGGCCTTAATGAAAAACTGTTTTTT; cdr3_aa: CASSFQAGLNEKLFF
d_call: NA; clone_size: NA; v_call: TRBV6-6; j_call: TRBJ2-7; cdr3_nt: TGTGCCAGCAGTTACTCGGACACGAGCTACGAGCAGTACTTC; cdr3_aa: CASSYSDTSYEQYF
d_call: NA; clone_size: NA; v_call: TRBV27; j_call: TRBJ2-7; cdr3_nt: TGTGCCAGCAGTTCAAACTACCCCCGGGGCGAGCAGTACTTC; cdr3_aa: CASSSNYPRGEQYF
d_call: TRBD2; clone_size: NA; v_call: TRBV5-5; j_call: TRBJ2-3; cdr3_nt: TGTGCCAGCAGCTTTGGGACTAGCGGGGACACAGATACGCAGTATTTT; cdr3_aa: CASSFGTSGDTDTQYF
d_call: NA; clone_size: few; v_call: TRBV6-5; j_call: TRBJ2-1; cdr3_nt: TGTGCCAGCAGTCCCACCCGGGGGTTCAATGAGCAGTTCTTC; cdr3_aa: CASSPTRGFNEQFF
d_call: NA; clone_size: NA; v_call: TRBV3-1/TRBV3-2; j_call: TRBJ2-7; cdr3_nt: TGTGCCAGCAGCCACCCTGACAGGGGTCTAGCGGACTCCTACGAGCAGTACTTC; cdr3_aa: CASSHPDRGLADSYEQYF
d_call: TRBD1; clone_size: once; v_call: TRBV7-2; j_call: TRBJ1-6; cdr3_nt: TGTGCCAGCACCTTGTCGGGACAGTTAAGTTCACCCCTCCACTTT; cdr3_aa: CASTLSGQLSSPLHF
d_call: NA; clone_size: NA; v_call: TRBV28; j_call: TRBJ1-5; cdr3_nt: TGTGCCAGCAGTTGGGGACAAGATCAGCCCCAGCATTTT; cdr3_aa: CASSWGQDQPQHF
d_call: NA; clone_size: NA; v_call: TRBV18; j_call: TRBJ2-6; cdr3_nt: TGTGCCAGCTCACGTGTACAGGGTAGCTCTGGGGCCAACGTCCTGACTTTC; cdr3_aa: CASSRVQGSSGANVLTF
d_call: NA; clone_size: NA; v_call: TRBV7-8; j_call: TRBJ2-7; cdr3_nt: TGTGCCAGCAGCCCATTGGACAGTTTCAAACGTACCGACTTC; cdr3_aa: CASSPLDSFKRTDF
d_call: TRBD2; clone_size: NA; v_call: TRBV5-1; j_call: TRBJ2-5; cdr3_nt: TGCGCCAGCAGCTTGGGGCGGGGACTAGCGGGCCCCGGGGAGACCCAGTACTTC; cdr3_aa: CASSLGRGLAGPGETQYF
d_call: TRBD1; clone_size: once; v_call: TRBV6-2/TRBV6-3; j_call: TRBJ1-2; cdr3_nt: TGTGCCAGCAGTTCGCGGACAGGGGCTAACTATGGCTACACCTTC; cdr3_aa: CASSSRTGANYGYTF
d_call: TRBD2; clone_size: NA; v_call: TRBV5-4; j_call: TRBJ2-1; cdr3_nt: TGTGCCAGCAGCCTTCACACGCCGGGACTAGCGGGAGTAGATGAGCAGTTCTTC; cdr3_aa: CASSLHTPGLAGVDEQFF
d_call: NA; clone_size: once; v_call: TRBV4-3; j_call: TRBJ2-3; cdr3_nt: TGCGCCAGCAGTCTTGACTACCTCACAGATACGCAGTATTTT; cdr3_aa: CASSLDYLTDTQYF
d_call: TRBD2; clone_size: NA; v_call: TRBV5-1; j_call: TRBJ2-3; cdr3_nt: TGCGCCAGCAGCGCGTATCTGGCGGGGGGAGATACGCAGTATTTT; cdr3_aa: CASSAYLAGGDTQYF
d_call: NA; clone_size: NA; v_call: TRBV14; j_call: TRBJ2-5; cdr3_nt: TGTGCCAGCAGCCAGGCCCCTTCCCTCCAAGAGACCCAGTACTTC; cdr3_aa: CASSQAPSLQETQYF
d_call: TRBD1; clone_size: once; v_call: TRBV15; j_call: TRBJ2-7; cdr3_nt: TGTGCCACCAGCAGAGATAGGGGACAGGCTCTTCCCGAGCAGTACTTC; cdr3_aa: CATSRDRGQALPEQYF
d_call: NA; clone_size: NA; v_call: TRBV10-3; j_call: TRBJ2-7; cdr3_nt: TGTGCCATCAGTGCTTCCTACGAGCAGTACTTC; cdr3_aa: CAISASYEQYF
d_call: TRBD1; clone_size: NA; v_call: TRBV19; j_call: TRBJ1-5; cdr3_nt: TGTGCCAGTCTGAGGACAGGGGGATTCCAGCCCCAGCATTTT; cdr3_aa: CASLRTGGFQPQHF
d_call: NA; clone_size: NA; v_call: TRBV4-1; j_call: TRBJ2-2; cdr3_nt: TGCGCCAGCAGCCAACCTAAGCGGCTCAGCACCGGGGAGCTGTTTTTT; cdr3_aa: CASSQPKRLSTGELFF
d_call: NA; clone_size: NA; v_call: TRBV28; j_call: TRBJ2-3; cdr3_nt: TGTGCCAGCAGGCTGCAGGGGCTCACAGATACGCAGTATTTT; cdr3_aa: CASRLQGLTDTQYF
d_call: TRBD2; clone_size: NA; v_call: TRBV7-2; j_call: TRBJ2-1; cdr3_nt: TGTGCCAGCAGAACAGGGGGACTAGCGGCCCTCTTCTACAATGAGCAGTTCTTC; cdr3_aa: CASRTGGLAALFYNEQFF
d_call: TRBD1; clone_size: NA; v_call: TRBV27; j_call: TRBJ1-5; cdr3_nt: TGTGCCAGCAGTTTTTCTTCGAGCCATCGACAGGGGGAGACGGAAACTCAGCCCCAGCATTTT; cdr3_aa: CASSFSSSHRQGETETQPQHF
d_call: TRBD2; clone_size: NA; v_call: TRBV7-8; j_call: TRBJ2-5; cdr3_nt: TGTGCCAGCAGCTTAGCGTGGGGGGGAGGGGCTGGTCGAGAGACCCAGTACTTC; cdr3_aa: CASSLAWGGGAGRETQYF
d_call: NA; clone_size: once; v_call: TRBV2; j_call: TRBJ2-2; cdr3_nt: TGTGCCAGCAGCACTACAGGGATGAGGACCGGGGAGCTGTTTTTT; cdr3_aa: CASSTTGMRTGELFF
d_call: NA; clone_size: NA; v_call: TRBV4-3; j_call: TRBJ2-3; cdr3_nt: TGCGCCAGCAGCCGCCGGGACTTCAAATTCCCAGATACGCAGTATTTT; cdr3_aa: CASSRRDFKFPDTQYF
d_call: NA; clone_size: NA; v_call: TRBV6-6; j_call: TRBJ2-7; cdr3_nt: TGTGCCAGCAGTACGGGGGAAAGCTCCTACGAGCAGTACTTC; cdr3_aa: CASSTGESSYEQYF
d_call: TRBD2; clone_size: NA; v_call: TRBV4-3; j_call: TRBJ2-2; cdr3_nt: TGCGCCAGCAGCCGAACTAGCGGGAGAATTGCAGGGACCGGGGAGCTGTTTTTT; cdr3_aa: CASSRTSGRIAGTGELFF
d_call: TRBD2; clone_size: once; v_call: TRBV11-3; j_call: TRBJ2-5; cdr3_nt: TGTGCCAGCAGCCGTAGCGGGACTGGGGGAGAGACCCAGTACTTC; cdr3_aa: CASSRSGTGGETQYF
d_call: NA; clone_size: NA; v_call: TRBV10-1; j_call: TRBJ2-2; cdr3_nt: TGCGCCAGCAGTCCCGAGTACGCCGGGGAGCTGTTTTTT; cdr3_aa: CASSPEYAGELFF
d_call: TRBD1; clone_size: NA; v_call: TRBV19; j_call: TRBJ1-5; cdr3_nt: TGTGCCAGTAGTATAGGCAGGGGGCAGGACAATCAGCCCCAGCATTTT; cdr3_aa: CASSIGRGQDNQPQHF
d_call: TRBD2; clone_size: NA; v_call: TRBV6-6; j_call: TRBJ2-3; cdr3_nt: TGTGCCAGCAGTTACGATGGCGGGAGAGATACGCAGTATTTT; cdr3_aa: CASSYDGGRDTQYF
d_call: NA; clone_size: NA; v_call: TRBV2; j_call: TRBJ1-1; cdr3_nt: TGTGCCAGCAGTGAGGGGCCGGCCGAGAACACTGAAGCTTTCTTT; cdr3_aa: CASSEGPAENTEAFF
d_call: TRBD2; clone_size: NA; v_call: TRBV11-2; j_call: TRBJ2-1; cdr3_nt: TGTGCCAGCAGCTGGGGGGGGAGCTCCTACAATGAGCAGTTCTTC; cdr3_aa: CASSWGGSSYNEQFF
d_call: NA; clone_size: few; v_call: TRBV7-9; j_call: TRBJ1-6; cdr3_nt: TGTGCCAGCAGCCCCACCTTTCGGGGGTCGTATTCACCCCTCCACTTT; cdr3_aa: CASSPTFRGSYSPLHF
d_call: NA; clone_size: NA; v_call: TRBV2; j_call: TRBJ2-6; cdr3_nt: TGTGCCAGCAGTGATGATCCGAGGAAAGCCTCTGGGGCCAACGTCCTGACTTTC; cdr3_aa: CASSDDPRKASGANVLTF
d_call: NA; clone_size: few; v_call: TRBV3-1/TRBV3-2; j_call: TRBJ1-6; cdr3_nt: TGTGCCAGCAGCCAGGCAGGGGTATCACCCCTCCACTTT; cdr3_aa: CASSQAGVSPLHF
d_call: NA; clone_size: NA; v_call: TRBV6-5; j_call: TRBJ1-2; cdr3_nt: TGTGCCAGCAGTAGCGGGGGGAAGAAGAGCTATGGCTACACCTTC; cdr3_aa: CASSSGGKKSYGYTF